Following are 20 T cell receptor beta chains from one sample sequenced in a study of CD8 T cells in acute hepatitis C reinfection. As to time point: naive CD8 control sorted from an acute-time-point sample. Profiling relied on immunoSEQ multiplex PCR, and the TCRdb table lists in-frame clones only, not all of them. The data show tens of thousands of clones, approximately 85% seen once. The sequencing sample was made of naive CD8+ T cells from PBMCs. All receptors derive from a woman aged 18-29 years who spontaneously cleared hepatitis C infection.

The chain combines TRBV7-2 with TRBJ2-3; D gene uncertain. The CDR3 is 15 residues long. Trimming removed 4 bases from V and 14 bases from J, with 25 bases in between. Per the germline V gene, CDR1 is SGHTA and CDR2 is FQGNSA. In DNA form, the CDR3 reads TGTGCCAGCAGCTGGCTTGCGGTGGAAGCAGATACGGGGTATTTT. Amino acid sequence: CASSWLAVEADTGYF. Full variable domain (remainder filled in from reference TRBV7-2 and TRBJ2-3): GAGVSQSPSNKVTEKGKDVELRCDPISGHTALYWYRQSLGQGLEFLIYFQGNSAPDKSGLPSDRFSAERTGGSVSTLTIQRTQQEDSAVYLCASSWLAVEADTGYFGPGTRLTVL.

This rearrangement joins TRBV12-5 to TRBJ2-7, with D perhaps matching TRBD1 (5 bases). V was pared by 5 bases and J by 3 bases, with 14 bases between. The CDR3 is made up of 14 amino acids. CDR1 and CDR2 (germline): LGHNT, FRNRAP. The CDR3 DNA sequence: TGTGCTAGTGGTCTCCAGGGTGTGGGCTACGAGCAGTACTTC. It yields the protein CASGLQGVGYEQYF.

The chain is built from TRBV5-1 and TRBJ2-2, with D perhaps TRBD2 (5 bases). From germline, CDR1 is SGHRS and CDR2 YFSETQ. Trimming took 0 bases from V and 7 from J, leaving 10 bases between them. CDR3 length equals 14 residues. The CDR3 nucleotides read TGCGCCAGCAGCTTGGGAGGGCAGCGCGGGGAGCTGTTTTTT. Its protein product is CASSLGGQRGELFF.

J is TRBJ2-1 and V is TRBV2; 13 bases map to TRBD2. This CDR3 region has 15 residues. V lost 8 bases to trimming and J lost 3 bases; unmatched junction nucleotides: 4. From germline, CDR1 is SNHLY and CDR2 FYNNEI. The CDR3 reads CASGLAGALYNEQFF. CDR3 bases: TGTGCCAGCGGACTAGCGGGAGCACTCTACAATGAGCAGTTCTTC.

This chain joins TRBV4-2 and TRBJ2-2; D might be TRBD2 (6 bases). Between the trimmed V and J ends, which lost 4 bases and 3 bases, there was a span of 21 bases. This CDR3 region has 18 residues. The germline CDR1 and CDR2 sequences are LGHNA and YNFKEQ. The CDR3 protein is CASSLSIEIAAHTGELFF. The CDR3 nucleotides are TGTGCCAGCAGCCTCAGTATAGAAATAGCGGCACACACCGGGGAGCTGTTTTTT.

The chain has TRBV7-6 and TRBJ2-7, with D possibly matching TRBD2 (6 bases). V shed 5 bases and J shed 1 base, with 18 bases lying between them. The germline V gene has CDR1 SGHVS and CDR2 FNYEAQ. The length of the CDR3 is 16 residues. CDR3 region: CASSAAYLASSYEQYF. The CDR3 DNA sequence: TGTGCCAGCAGCGCGGCATATCTAGCGTCATCCTACGAGCAGTACTTC.

The rearrangement joins TRBV6-5 to TRBJ1-4; unclear D gene. There are 16 residues in the CDR3. Germline-derived CDR1 and CDR2 are MNHEY and SVGAGI. Deletions cut 2 bases from V and 0 bases from J, with 10 bases between. The DNA for the CDR3 is TGTGCCAGCAGTTACGGATTACCTGCAACTAATGAAAAACTGTTTTTT. Its protein product is CASSYGLPATNEKLFF.

The rearrangement links TRBV5-4 to TRBJ1-2; D remains unclear. The CDR3 runs to 11 residues. Trimming took 3 bases from V and 7 from J, leaving 7 bases between them. Germline V gene lookup returns CDR1 SGHNT and CDR2 YYREEE (reference sequence). This CDR3 is CASSSPVGYTF. The DNA of the CDR3 is TGTGCCAGCAGCTCGCCGGTTGGCTACACCTTC.

The chain joins TRBV20-1 to TRBJ2-1, with D uncertain. The CDR3 spans 11 residues. Germline loops: CDR1 DFQATT, CDR2 SNEGSKA (reference sequence). The germline V and J ends were trimmed by 1 base and 4 bases, with 2 bases remaining between them. CDR3 nucleotides: TGCAGTGCTAGAGCATACAATGAGCAGTTCTTC. This translates into CSARAYNEQFF.

There are a few counts of this clone. Here the CDR3 reads CASSWGSNQPQHF. The DNA for the CDR3 is TGTGCCAGCAGCTGGGGTAGCAATCAGCCCCAGCATTTT. This chain uses TRBV27 with TRBJ1-5; D not certain. With 6 bases removed from V and 0 bases from J, the gap between germline ends came to 6 bases. This CDR3 spans 13 amino acids. Germline assignment: CDR1 MNHEY and CDR2 SMNVEV (reference sequence).

This chain connects TRBV6-1 to TRBJ2-1, with D hard to call. Germline V gives CDR1 MNHNS, CDR2 SASEGT. V lost 7 bases and J 3 bases, leaving 16 bases between the germline ends. The CDR3 totals 15 residues. Here the CDR3 DNA reads TGTGCCAGCAAGACGGGTCCTGGCGGCTACAATGAGCAGTTCTTC. This encodes CASKTGPGGYNEQFF.

The V gene is TRBV9, the J gene TRBJ2-3, with 10 nucleotides matching TRBD2. The trim removed 3 bases at V and 1 base at J, leaving 5 bases unmatched. Per germline, CDR1 SGDLS and CDR2 YYNGEE. The CDR3 has 16 amino acids. The CDR3, as DNA: TGTGCCAGCAGCGATCCCGGGACTAGCGGCACAGATACGCAGTATTTT. Translating it yields CASSDPGTSGTDTQYF. Supplemented by reference TRBV9 and TRBJ2-3, the full variable domain reads DSGVTQTPKHLITATGQRVTLRCSPRSGDLSVYWYQQSLDQGLQFLIQYYNGEERAKGNILERFSAQQFPDLHSELNLSSLELGDSALYFCASSDPGTSGTDTQYFGPGTRLTVL.

This rearrangement joins TRBV13 to TRBJ2-6; the match to TRBD1 covers 11 bases. Unmatched junction bases numbered 9, after V lost 5 bases and J lost 0 bases. The CDR3 runs 19 residues. Germline loops: CDR1 PRHDT, CDR2 FYEKMQ (reference sequence). The DNA for the CDR3 is TGTGCCAGCAGCCCTCGGACAGGGGGCCTCATCTCTGGGGCCAACGTCCTGACTTTC. Amino acids: CASSPRTGGLISGANVLTF.

This clone was seen only a few times. V usage is TRBV7-3 and J usage is TRBJ2-7; weak D call: TRBD2 (5 bases). CDR1 and CDR2 (germline): SGHTA, FQGTGA. V shed 0 bases and J shed 6 bases, with 9 bases lying between them. The CDR3 is 13 amino acids. The CDR3 here is CASSLTDSPEQYF. CDR3 in DNA: TGTGCCAGCAGCTTAACGGACTCGCCCGAGCAGTACTTC.

The chain is built from TRBV15 and TRBJ1-1; no firm D call. V lost 0 bases and J 6 bases, leaving 11 bases between the germline ends. Per the germline V gene, CDR1 is LNHNV and CDR2 is YYDKDF (reference sequence). The CDR3 has 14 amino acids. DNA for the CDR3: TGTGCCACCAGCAGAGATCGGTCCGCAGCTGAAGCTTTCTTT. It codes for CATSRDRSAAEAFF.

This chain links TRBV5-1 with TRBJ2-2; TRBD2 matches at 9 bases. Germline assignment: CDR1 SGHRS and CDR2 YFSETQ. Trimming took 2 bases from V and 5 from J; bases not matched to a gene: 10. The CDR3 runs 17 residues. The CDR3, as DNA: TGCGCCAGCAGCTTTCCAGTCCGGACTAGCGATACCGGGGAGCTGTTTTTT. Amino acids: CASSFPVRTSDTGELFF. Full variable domain (rest looked up from reference TRBV5-1 and TRBJ2-2): KAGVTQTPRYLIKTRGQQVTLSCSPISGHRSVSWYQQTPGQGLQFLFEYFSETQRNKGNFPGRFSGRQFSNSRSEMNVSTLELGDSALYLCASSFPVRTSDTGELFFGEGSRLTVL.

The chain couples TRBV6-4 to TRBJ2-3, with a possible D match to TRBD2 (7 bases). Germline V lookup: CDR1 MRHNA, CDR2 SNTAGT. V lost 5 bases, J lost 6 bases, and 18 bases lay in between. The CDR3 contains 15 residues. CDR3 in amino acids: CASSPTSVDRDTQYF. As DNA, the CDR3 is TGTGCCAGCAGTCCAACTAGCGTTGACAGGGATACGCAGTATTTT.

CDR3 in amino acids: CASSLGLGQTQYF. For the CDR3, the DNA is TGTGCCAGCAGTTTAGGACTAGGGCAGACCCAGTACTTC. The rearrangement uses TRBV27 and TRBJ2-5; 7 nucleotides align to TRBD2. With V trimmed by 2 bases and J by 6 bases, 3 bases remained unmatched. Looked up from germline, CDR1 is MNHEY and CDR2 is SMNVEV (reference sequence). The CDR3 covers 13 residues.

This rearrangement joins TRBV21-1 to TRBJ2-5; TRBD2 is the table's D call, not checked against the DNA. TRBV21-1 is a recognized pseudogene. The CDR3 length is 17 residues. This CDR3 reads CASCSLLAGGPSKTQYF. The CDR3 DNA is TGTGCCAGCTGTTCCTTACTAGCGGGAGGGCCGTCAAAGACCCAGTACTTC.

This chain links TRBV4-2 with TRBJ1-1, with D tentatively TRBD1 (5 bases). In germline, CDR1 is LGHNA, CDR2 YNFKEQ. With 1 base removed from V and 1 base from J, the gap between germline ends came to 7 bases. CDR3 length equals 14 residues. CDR3 in DNA: TGTGCCAGCAGCCAAGGGCAGGGGAACACTGAAGCTTTCTTT. It translates to CASSQGQGNTEAFF.